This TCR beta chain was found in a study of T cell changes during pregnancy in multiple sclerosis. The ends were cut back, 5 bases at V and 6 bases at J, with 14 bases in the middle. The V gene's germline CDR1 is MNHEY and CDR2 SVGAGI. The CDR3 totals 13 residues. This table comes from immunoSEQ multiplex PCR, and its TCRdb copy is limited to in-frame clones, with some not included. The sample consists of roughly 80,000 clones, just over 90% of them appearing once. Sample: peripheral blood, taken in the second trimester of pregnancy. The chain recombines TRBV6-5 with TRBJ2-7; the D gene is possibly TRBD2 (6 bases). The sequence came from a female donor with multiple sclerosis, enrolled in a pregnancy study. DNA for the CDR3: TGTGCCAGCAGTCCGGGTGGGGGGTCCGAGCAGTACTTC. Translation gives CASSPGGGSEQYF.